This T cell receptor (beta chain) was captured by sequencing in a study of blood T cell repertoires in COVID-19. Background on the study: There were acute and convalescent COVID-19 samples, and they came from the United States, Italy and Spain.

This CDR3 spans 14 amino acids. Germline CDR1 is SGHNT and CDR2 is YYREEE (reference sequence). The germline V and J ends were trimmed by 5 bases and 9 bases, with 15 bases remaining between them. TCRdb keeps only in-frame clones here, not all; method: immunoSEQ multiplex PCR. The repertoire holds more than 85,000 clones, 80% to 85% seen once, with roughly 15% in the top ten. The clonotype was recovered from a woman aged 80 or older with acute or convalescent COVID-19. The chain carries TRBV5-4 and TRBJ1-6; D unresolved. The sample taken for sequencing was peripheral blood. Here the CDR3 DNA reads TGTGCCAGCAGGGCCATCGGGAGTGGTTCACCCCTCCACTTT. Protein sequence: CASRAIGSGSPLHF.